Below, one TCR beta chain is given with its context. CDR1 is WNHNN, CDR2 SYGVQD, per germline (reference sequence). The CDR3 contains 15 residues. The trim removed 5 bases at V and 5 bases at J, leaving 10 bases unmatched. The sample comes from a study of CD8 T cells in Susac syndrome. Healthy donors, matched for age and sex, constituted the control group. Negative isolation yielded the CD8+ and CD4+ T cells, while FACS enriched the TEMRA cells. With random hexamers, reverse transcription was performed on about 0.45 to 1 ug of RNA. Multiplex immunoSEQ PCR targeted 54 Vbeta and 13 Jbeta TCR beta segments. TCRdb re-analysed the immunoSEQ multiplex PCR reads in MiXCR, keeping a single row per CDR3 protein. In the table there are about 21,000 distinct CDR3 sequences, about 92% of which are singletons.

This chain joins TRBV10-1 and TRBJ2-5; 8 nucleotides match TRBD1. The source of this sequence is a human donor in good health. The specimen sequenced was CD8+ T cells from PBMCs. In DNA, the CDR3 is TGCGCCAGCAGTAGAGGACAGGGAAGGGGTGAGACCCAGTACTTC. Its protein product is CASSRGQGRGETQYF.